This T cell receptor (beta chain) was captured by sequencing in a study of patients and donors after allogeneic stem cell transplantation. MiXCR, applied by TCRdb to the RT-PCR reads, yields one record per CDR3 protein. The sample consists of around 23,000 distinct CDR3 sequences, approximately 43% of them appearing once. The CDR3 totals 15 residues. V lost 7 bases and J lost 8, with 22 bases in between. CDR1 and CDR2 from the germline V gene are SGHRS and YFSETQ. In its sample, this clonotype was seen a few times. The specimen sequenced was blood, either unsorted or a sorted T cell fraction (not recorded which). The sequence derives from a human donor who was either an allogeneic HSCT recipient or a stem cell or donor lymphocyte infusion donor (not recorded which). It is not recorded whose cells these are; they may come from a transplant donor. The V and J genes are TRBV5-1 and TRBJ2-1; D might be TRBD1 (6 bases). CDR3 bases: TGCGCCAGCTTTAGGGGCCTATCGGGACACGATGAGCAGTTCTTC. Residues: CASFRGLSGHDEQFF.